Sequencing of this T cell receptor (beta chain) was carried out in a study of identical twins. Study-level results: Twin-shared out-of-frame alpha sequences were enriched for low generation probability. Reduced insertions were recorded for abundant cord blood beta clonotypes, with no such pattern in memory repertoires. For zero-insertion analyses, partial confounding could come from invariant MAIT and iNKT cells. With beta out-of-frame sequences, excess sharing by twins was weaker.

In germline, CDR1 is SQVTM, CDR2 ANQGSEA. V was shortened by 7 bases and J by 4 bases, with 18 bases between the two germline ends. The CDR3 contains 14 residues. TCRdb fed the 5' RACE reads into MiXCR, producing one record per CDR3 protein. This table holds around 450,000 distinct CDR3 sequences, approximately 15% found once. In this sample, this clonotype turned up a few times. The antigen remains unidentified. The sample also formed part of further work on yellow fever vaccine responses in identical twins.

This receptor was taken from a woman aged 18-35 years in good health. The chain combines TRBV29-1 with TRBJ2-3; D may be TRBD2 (7 bases). The sample taken for sequencing was CD4+ T cells sorted from blood. The CDR3 nucleotides read TGCAGCGGCCGAGGGGAGGGGGGGTCAGATACGCAGTATTTT. Its translation: CSGRGEGGSDTQYF.